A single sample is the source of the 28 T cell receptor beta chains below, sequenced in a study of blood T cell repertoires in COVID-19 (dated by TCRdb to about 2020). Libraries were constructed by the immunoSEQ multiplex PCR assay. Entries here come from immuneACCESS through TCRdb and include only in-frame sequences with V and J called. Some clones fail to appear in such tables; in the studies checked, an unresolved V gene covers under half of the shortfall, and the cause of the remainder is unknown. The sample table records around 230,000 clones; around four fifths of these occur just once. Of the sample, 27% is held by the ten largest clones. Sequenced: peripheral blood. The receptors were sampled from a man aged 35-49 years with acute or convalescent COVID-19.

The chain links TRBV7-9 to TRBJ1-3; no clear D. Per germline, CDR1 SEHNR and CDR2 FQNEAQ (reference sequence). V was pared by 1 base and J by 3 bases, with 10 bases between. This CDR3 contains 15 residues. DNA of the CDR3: TGTGCCAGCAGCTTAGTTGCGAGCTATGGAAACACCATATATTTT. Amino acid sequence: CASSLVASYGNTIYF.

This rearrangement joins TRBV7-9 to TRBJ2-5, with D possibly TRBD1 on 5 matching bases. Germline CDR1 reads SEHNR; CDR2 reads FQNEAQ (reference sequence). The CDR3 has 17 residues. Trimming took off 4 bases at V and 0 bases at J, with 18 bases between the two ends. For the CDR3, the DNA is TGTGCCAGCAGCTCATGGGGCTGGGGCAGGGACCAAGAGACCCAGTACTTC. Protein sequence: CASSSWGWGRDQETQYF.

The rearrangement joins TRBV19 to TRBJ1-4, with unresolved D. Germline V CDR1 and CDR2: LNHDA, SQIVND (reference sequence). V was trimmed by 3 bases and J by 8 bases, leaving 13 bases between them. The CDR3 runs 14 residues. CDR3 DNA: TGTGCCAGTAGTATGCGGGCCATGGTAGAAAAACTGTTTTTT. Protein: CASSMRAMVEKLFF.

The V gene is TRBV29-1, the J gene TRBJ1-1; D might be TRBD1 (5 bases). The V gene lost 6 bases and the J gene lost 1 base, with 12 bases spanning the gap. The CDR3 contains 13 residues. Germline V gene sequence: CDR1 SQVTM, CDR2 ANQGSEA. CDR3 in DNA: TGCAGCGTCCTCTTGGGGGGGAACACTGAAGCTTTCTTT. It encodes CSVLLGGNTEAFF.

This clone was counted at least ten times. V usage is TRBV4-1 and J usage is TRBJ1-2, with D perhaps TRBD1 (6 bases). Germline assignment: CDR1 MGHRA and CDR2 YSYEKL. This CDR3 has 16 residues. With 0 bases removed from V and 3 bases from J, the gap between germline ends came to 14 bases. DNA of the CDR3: TGCGCCAGCAGCCAAGATTTTGGGGGCTTGGACTATGGCTACACCTTC. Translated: CASSQDFGGLDYGYTF.

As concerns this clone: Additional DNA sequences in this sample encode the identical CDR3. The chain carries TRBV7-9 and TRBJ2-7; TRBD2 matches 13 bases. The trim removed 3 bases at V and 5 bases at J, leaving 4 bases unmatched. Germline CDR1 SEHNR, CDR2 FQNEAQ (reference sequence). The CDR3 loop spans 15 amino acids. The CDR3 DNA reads TGTGCCAGCAGCTTGGGGACTAGCGGGATCGACGAGCAGTACTTC. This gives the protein CASSLGTSGIDEQYF.

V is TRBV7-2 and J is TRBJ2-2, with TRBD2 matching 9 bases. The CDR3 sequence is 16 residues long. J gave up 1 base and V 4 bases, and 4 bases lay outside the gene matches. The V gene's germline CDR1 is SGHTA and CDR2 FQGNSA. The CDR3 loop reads CASSSRTSVNTGELFF. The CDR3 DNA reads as TGTGCCAGCAGCTCTCGGACTAGCGTGAACACCGGGGAGCTGTTTTTT.

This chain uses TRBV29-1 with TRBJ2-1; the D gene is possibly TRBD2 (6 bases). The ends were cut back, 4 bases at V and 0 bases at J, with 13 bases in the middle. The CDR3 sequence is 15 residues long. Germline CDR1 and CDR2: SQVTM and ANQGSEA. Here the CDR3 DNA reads TGCAGCGTTGGCGGGACCCTGGGCTCCTACAATGAGCAGTTCTTC. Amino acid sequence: CSVGGTLGSYNEQFF.

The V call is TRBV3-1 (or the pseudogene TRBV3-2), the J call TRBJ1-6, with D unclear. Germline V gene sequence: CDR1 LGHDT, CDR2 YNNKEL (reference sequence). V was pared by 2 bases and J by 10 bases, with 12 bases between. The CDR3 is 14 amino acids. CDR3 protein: CASSQYQQESPLHF. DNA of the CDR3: TGTGCCAGCAGCCAATATCAACAAGAATCACCCCTCCACTTT.

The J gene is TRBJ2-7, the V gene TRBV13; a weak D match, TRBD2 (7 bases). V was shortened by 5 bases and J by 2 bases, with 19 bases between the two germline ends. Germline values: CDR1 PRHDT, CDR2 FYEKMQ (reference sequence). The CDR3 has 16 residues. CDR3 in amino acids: CASSPWGERDTYEQYF. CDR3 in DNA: TGTGCCAGCAGCCCGTGGGGGGAGCGGGACACCTACGAGCAGTACTTC.

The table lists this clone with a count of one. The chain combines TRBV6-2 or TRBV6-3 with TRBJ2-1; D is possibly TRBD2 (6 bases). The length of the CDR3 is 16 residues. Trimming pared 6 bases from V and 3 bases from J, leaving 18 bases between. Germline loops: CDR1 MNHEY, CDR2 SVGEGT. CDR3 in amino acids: CASSPSLAELYNEQFF. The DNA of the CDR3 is TGTGCCAGCAGCCCTTCTTTAGCGGAGCTCTACAATGAGCAGTTCTTC.

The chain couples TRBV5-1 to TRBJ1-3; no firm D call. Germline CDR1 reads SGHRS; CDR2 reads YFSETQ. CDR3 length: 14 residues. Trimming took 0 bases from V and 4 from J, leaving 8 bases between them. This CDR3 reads CASSLATSGNTIYF. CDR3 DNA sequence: TGCGCCAGCAGCTTGGCTACGTCAGGAAACACCATATATTTT.

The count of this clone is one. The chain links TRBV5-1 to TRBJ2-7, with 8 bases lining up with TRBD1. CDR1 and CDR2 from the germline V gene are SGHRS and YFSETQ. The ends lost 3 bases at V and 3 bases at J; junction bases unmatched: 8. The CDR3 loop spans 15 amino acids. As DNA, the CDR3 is TGCGCCAGCAGCTCTACCTCAGGGGGCTTCTACGAGCAGTACTTC. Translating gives CASSSTSGGFYEQYF.

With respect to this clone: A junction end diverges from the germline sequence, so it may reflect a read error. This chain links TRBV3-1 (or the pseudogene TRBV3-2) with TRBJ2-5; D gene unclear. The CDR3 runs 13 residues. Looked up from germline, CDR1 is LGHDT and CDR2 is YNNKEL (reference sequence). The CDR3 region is CAVLGRTTETQYF. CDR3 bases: TGCGCGGTTCTTGGCAGAACCACAGAGACCCAGTACTTC.

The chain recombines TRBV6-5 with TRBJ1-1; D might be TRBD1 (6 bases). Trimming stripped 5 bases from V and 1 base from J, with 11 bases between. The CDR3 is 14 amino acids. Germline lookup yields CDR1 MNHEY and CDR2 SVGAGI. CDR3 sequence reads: CASSTGWGNTEAFF. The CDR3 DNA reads TGTGCCAGCAGTACAGGGTGGGGGAACACTGAAGCTTTCTTT.

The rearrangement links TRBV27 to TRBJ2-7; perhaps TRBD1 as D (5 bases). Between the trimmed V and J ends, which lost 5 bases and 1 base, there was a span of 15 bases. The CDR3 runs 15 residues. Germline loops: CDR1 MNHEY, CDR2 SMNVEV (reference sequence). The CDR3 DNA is TGTGCCAGCAGTCCAAAGGGTACAGGTTCCTACGAGCAGTACTTC. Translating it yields CASSPKGTGSYEQYF.

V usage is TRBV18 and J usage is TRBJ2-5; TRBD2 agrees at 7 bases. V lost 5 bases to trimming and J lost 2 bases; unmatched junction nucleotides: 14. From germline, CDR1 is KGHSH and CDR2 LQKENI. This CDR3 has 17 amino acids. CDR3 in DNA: TGTGCCAGCTCATCCCTCAACAAGGGGAGGGAACAAGAGACCCAGTACTTC. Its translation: CASSSLNKGREQETQYF. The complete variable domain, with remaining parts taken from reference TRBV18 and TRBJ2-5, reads NAGVMQNPRHLVRRRGQEARLRCSPMKGHSHVYWYRQLPEEGLKFMVYLQKENIIDESGMPKERFSAEFPKEGPSILRIQQVVRGDSAAYFCASSSLNKGREQETQYFGPGTRLLVL.

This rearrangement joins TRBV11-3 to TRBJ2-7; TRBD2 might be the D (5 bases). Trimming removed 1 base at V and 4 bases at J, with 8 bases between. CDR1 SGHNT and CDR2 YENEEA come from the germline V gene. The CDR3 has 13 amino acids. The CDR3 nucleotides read TGTGCCAGCAGCTTAGGCCGGGGATACGAGCAGTACTTC. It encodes CASSLGRGYEQYF. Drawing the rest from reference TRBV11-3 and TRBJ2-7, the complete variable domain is EAGVVQSPRYKIIEKKQPVAFWCNPISGHNTLYWYLQNLGQGPELLIRYENEEAVDDSQLPKDRFSAERLKGVDSTLKIQPAELGDSAVYLCASSLGRGYEQYFGPGTRLTVT.

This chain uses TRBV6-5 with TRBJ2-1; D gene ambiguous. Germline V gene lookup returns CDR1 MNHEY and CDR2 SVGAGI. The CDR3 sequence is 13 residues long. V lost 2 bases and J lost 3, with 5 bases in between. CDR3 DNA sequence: TGTGCCAGCAGTTACGGCCGCTACAATGAGCAGTTCTTC. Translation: CASSYGRYNEQFF.

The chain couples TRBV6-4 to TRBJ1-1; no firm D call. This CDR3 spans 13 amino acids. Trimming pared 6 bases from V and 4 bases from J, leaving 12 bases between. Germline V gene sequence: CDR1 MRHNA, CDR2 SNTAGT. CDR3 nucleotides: TGTGCCAGCAGCCAAAACTGGGCCACTGAAGCTTTCTTT. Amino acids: CASSQNWATEAFF.

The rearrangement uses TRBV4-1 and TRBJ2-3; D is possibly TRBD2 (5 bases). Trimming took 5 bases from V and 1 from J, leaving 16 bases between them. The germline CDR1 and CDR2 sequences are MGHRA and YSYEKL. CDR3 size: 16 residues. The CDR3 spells CASSSALAPGTDTQYF. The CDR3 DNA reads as TGCGCCAGCAGCTCCGCCCTAGCTCCTGGCACAGATACGCAGTATTTT.

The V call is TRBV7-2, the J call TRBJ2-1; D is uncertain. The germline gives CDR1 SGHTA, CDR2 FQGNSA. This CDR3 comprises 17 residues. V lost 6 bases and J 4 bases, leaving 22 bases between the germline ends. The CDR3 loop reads CASSFNRVKTRYNEQFF. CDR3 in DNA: TGTGCCAGCAGTTTTAACCGGGTTAAAACACGGTACAATGAGCAGTTCTTC.

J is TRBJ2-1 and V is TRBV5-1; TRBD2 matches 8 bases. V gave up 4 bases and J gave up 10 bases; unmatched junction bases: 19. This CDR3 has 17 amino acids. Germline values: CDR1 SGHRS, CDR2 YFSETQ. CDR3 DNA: TGCGCCAGCAGCGTGGATATTCCGGGACGGGGGGGCCTCGAGCAGTTCTTC. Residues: CASSVDIPGRGGLEQFF.

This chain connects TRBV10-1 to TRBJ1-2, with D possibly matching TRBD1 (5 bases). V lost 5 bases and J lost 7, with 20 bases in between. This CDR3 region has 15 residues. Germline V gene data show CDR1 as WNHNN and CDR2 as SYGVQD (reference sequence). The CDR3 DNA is TGCGCCAGCAGTCCCAGGGTAGGAGCAAGGGGTGGCTACACCTTC. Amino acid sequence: CASSPRVGARGGYTF.

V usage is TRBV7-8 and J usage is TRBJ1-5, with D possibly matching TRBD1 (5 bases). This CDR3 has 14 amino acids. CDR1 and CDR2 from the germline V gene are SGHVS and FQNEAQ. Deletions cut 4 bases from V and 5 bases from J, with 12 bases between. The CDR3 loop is CASSSDGTHQPQHF. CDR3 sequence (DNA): TGTGCCAGCAGCTCTGACGGGACTCATCAGCCCCAGCATTTT. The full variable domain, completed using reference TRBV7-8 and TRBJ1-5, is GAGVSQSPRYKVAKRGQDVALRCDPISGHVSLFWYQQALGQGPEFLTYFQNEAQLDKSGLPSDRFFAERPEGSVSTLKIQRTQQEDSAVYLCASSSDGTHQPQHFGDGTRLSIL.

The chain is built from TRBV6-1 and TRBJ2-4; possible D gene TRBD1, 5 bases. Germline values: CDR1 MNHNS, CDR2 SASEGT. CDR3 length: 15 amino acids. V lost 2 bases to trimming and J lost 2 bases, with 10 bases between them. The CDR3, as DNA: TGTGCCAGCAGTGAATTCCAGGGCCCCAAAAACATTCAGTACTTC. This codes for CASSEFQGPKNIQYF.

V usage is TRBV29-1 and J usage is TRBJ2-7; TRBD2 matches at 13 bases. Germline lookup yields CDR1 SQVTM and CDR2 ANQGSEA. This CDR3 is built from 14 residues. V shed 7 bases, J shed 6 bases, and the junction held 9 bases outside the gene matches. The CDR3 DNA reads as TGCAGCGGAGGACTAGCGGGAGCCTCCGGCGAGCAGTACTTC. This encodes CSGGLAGASGEQYF.

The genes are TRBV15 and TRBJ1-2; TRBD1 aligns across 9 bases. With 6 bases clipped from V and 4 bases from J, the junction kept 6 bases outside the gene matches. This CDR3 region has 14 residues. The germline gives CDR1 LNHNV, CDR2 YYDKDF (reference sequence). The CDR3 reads CATRRPGQGYGYTF. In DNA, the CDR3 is TGTGCCACCAGAAGACCGGGACAGGGCTATGGCTACACCTTC.